The entry that follows covers one T cell receptor beta chain sequence. This sequence may be a read error, since a much larger clone differs from it by one base. Arm-PCR with iRepertoire HTBI primers amplified the CDR3 regions for these TCR beta libraries. Authors' data handling: Identification of gene segments yielded approximately 62 TRBV and about 14 TRBJ across samples. From the multiplex PCR reads, TCRdb called clonotypes with MiXCR, one entry per CDR3 protein. TCRdb's processing, not the study's, gives the V and J calls here. The table has about 440,000 distinct CDR3 sequences, about a sixth seen once; the top ten hold about 25%. CDR1 is SNHLY and CDR2 is FYNNEI in the germline V gene. V lost 4 bases and J lost 7, with 13 bases in between. The CDR3 has 13 residues. This sample stems from a study of regulatory T cells in long-lasting Graves disease. The overall study: Newly diagnosed Graves' patients had under 3 months of antithyroid drugs.

Noted time point: newly diagnosed GD, antithyroid drugs for less than 3 months. The TCR library used RNA extracted from PBMCs. These records were also assigned to another study, of T cells in Graves' hyperthyroidism and ophthalmopathy. From that paper: Disease duration under 2 months; hyperthyroidism patients were aged 18 to 65.

The sample in question was peripheral blood mononuclear cells (PBMCs), obtained at new diagnosis, from a patient treated with antithyroid drugs. This sequence was found in a woman aged 18-35 years with Graves disease. The V gene is TRBV2, the J gene TRBJ2-5; unclear D gene. The CDR3 is CASSGSRSGTQYF. The CDR3 nucleotides read TGTGCCAGCAGTGGTAGTAGGTCCGGGACCCAGTACTTC.